This T cell receptor (beta chain) came from a study of blood T cell repertoires in COVID-19. Study summary: The United States, Italy and Spain supplied acute and convalescent COVID-19 samples. The cDNA or gDNA used as material had been derived from T cells, B-cell-depleted T cells, or PBMCs.

Original analysis: For nucleated cells, counts were estimated from reference gene primer amplification. Using immunoSEQ multiplex PCR, the repertoire was profiled, and TCRdb retains in-frame clones only, with some absent. The V and J calls and the clone size are those of that table, but D and trimming were determined from the DNA. This sample has roughly 100,000 clones, with over 75% found just once. Sequencing was done on a sample of peripheral blood. The sequence was collected from a human donor in a cohort sampled during active COVID-19.

DNA of the CDR3: TGTGCCAGTAGTATAGGCGGACAGATACAAGAGACCCAGTACTTC. This encodes CASSIGGQIQETQYF. The V and J genes are TRBV19 and TRBJ2-5, with D perhaps TRBD1 (6 bases). Trimming shortened V by 1 base and J by 2 bases, and 11 bases separated the two germline ends. This CDR3 is 15 amino acids long. Germline CDR1 and CDR2: LNHDA and SQIVND (reference sequence).